One T cell receptor (beta chain) is described in this entry. The CDR3 is made up of 13 amino acids. CDR1 and CDR2 (germline): MGHRA, YSYEKL. After removal of 4 bases from V and 8 bases from J, the junction contained 6 bases not matched to a gene. Patients of the Seattle cohort, enrolled during active infection, were followed longitudinally. The sample is drawn from a study of blood T cell repertoires in COVID-19. For the study at large: Spain, Italy and the United States supplied samples that represented acute and convalescent COVID-19. T cells, B-cell-depleted T cells, or PBMCs supplied cDNA or gDNA.

The table came from immunoSEQ multiplex PCR; TCRdb's copy has only in-frame clones and leaves some out. The repertoire has 250,000 to 400,000 clones, 88% of them found once; the top ten carry under 2%. The sequencing input was peripheral blood. This clonotype was obtained from a woman in her thirties with COVID-19, enrolled during active disease. The chain links TRBV4-1 to TRBJ2-3; 7 nucleotides line up with TRBD2. The DNA of the CDR3 is TGCGCCAGCAGCCCAATGGGGAGGGCTACGCAGTATTTT. Translated, it gives CASSPMGRATQYF.